These T cell receptor beta chains were read from a single sample in a study of blood T cell repertoires in COVID-19. Measured with immunoSEQ multiplex PCR; TCRdb has only the in-frame clones, and not every one. The sample holds 130,000 to 150,000 clones, about 80% seen once. What was sequenced was peripheral blood. All receptors derive from a human donor in a cohort sampled during active COVID-19. CDR3s include the opening cysteine and the closing phenylalanine or tryptophan. The order of the fields is D gene, V gene, J gene, clone size, CDR3 protein, CDR3 DNA. The D gene is left open where the match is weak. Not all rows give a size; the values are once, few, many and, for expanded clones, a class.

d_gene: TRBD1
v_gene: TRBV6-5
j_gene: TRBJ1-2
abundance: NA
CDR3aa: CASSLDRVYGYTF
CDR3nt: TGTGCCAGCAGTTTGGACAGGGTGTATGGCTACACCTTC

d_gene: NA
v_gene: TRBV2
j_gene: TRBJ1-2
abundance: NA
CDR3aa: CASSVGRESGYTF
CDR3nt: TGTGCCAGCAGTGTGGGAAGGGAGAGCGGCTACACCTTC

d_gene: TRBD2
v_gene: TRBV5-1
j_gene: TRBJ2-2
abundance: NA
CDR3aa: CASRGTSGGNAGELFF
CDR3nt: TGCGCCAGCAGAGGGACTAGCGGGGGGAATGCCGGGGAGCTGTTTTTT

d_gene: TRBD1
v_gene: TRBV2
j_gene: TRBJ1-2
abundance: NA
CDR3aa: CASRGTGTNYGYTF
CDR3nt: TGTGCCAGCAGGGGGACAGGAACAAACTATGGCTACACCTTC

d_gene: NA
v_gene: TRBV7-2
j_gene: TRBJ2-5
abundance: once
CDR3aa: CASSLAPLETQYF
CDR3nt: TGTGCCAGCAGCTTAGCTCCCTTAGAGACCCAGTACTTC

d_gene: NA
v_gene: TRBV30
j_gene: TRBJ1-5
abundance: NA
CDR3aa: CAWGTLGKAQHF
CDR3nt: TGTGCCTGGGGGACATTGGGAAAAGCCCAGCATTTT

d_gene: NA
v_gene: TRBV7-8
j_gene: TRBJ1-1
abundance: NA
CDR3aa: CASSSPGAGNTEAFF
CDR3nt: TGTGCCAGCAGCTCCCCTGGGGCAGGGAACACTGAAGCTTTCTTT

d_gene: NA
v_gene: TRBV5-1
j_gene: TRBJ1-4
abundance: NA
CDR3aa: CASTQSGPKKGKLFF
CDR3nt: TGCGCCAGCACCCAATCCGGGCCTAAAAAGGGGAAACTGTTTTTT

d_gene: NA
v_gene: TRBV6-5
j_gene: TRBJ1-2
abundance: few
CDR3aa: CASTSGGGYGYTF
CDR3nt: TGTGCCAGCACCTCGGGAGGGGGCTATGGCTACACCTTC

d_gene: NA
v_gene: TRBV18
j_gene: TRBJ2-2
abundance: NA
CDR3aa: CASSPNLNTGELFF
CDR3nt: TGTGCCAGCTCACCGAACTTAAACACCGGGGAGCTGTTTTTT

d_gene: TRBD1
v_gene: TRBV5-1
j_gene: TRBJ2-1
abundance: NA
CDR3aa: CASSLAQGAYNEQFF
CDR3nt: TGCGCCAGCAGCTTGGCACAGGGGGCGTACAATGAGCAGTTCTTC

d_gene: NA
v_gene: TRBV19
j_gene: TRBJ1-2
abundance: NA
CDR3aa: CAIQDSNYGYTF
CDR3nt: TGTGCCATCCAGGATAGTAACTATGGCTACACCTTC

d_gene: NA
v_gene: TRBV3-1/TRBV3-2
j_gene: TRBJ1-3
abundance: once
CDR3aa: CASSQGGRAAGDTIYF
CDR3nt: TGTGCCAGCAGCCAAGGGGGCAGGGCCGCTGGTGACACCATATATTTT

d_gene: TRBD1
v_gene: TRBV5-1
j_gene: TRBJ1-1
abundance: NA
CDR3aa: CASSLEGARYTEAFF
CDR3nt: TGCGCCAGCAGCTTGGAGGGGGCGCGGTACACTGAAGCTTTCTTT

d_gene: TRBD1
v_gene: TRBV10-2
j_gene: TRBJ1-5
abundance: NA
CDR3aa: CASSDGDRVGQPQHF
CDR3nt: TGCGCCAGCAGTGATGGGGACAGGGTGGGTCAGCCCCAGCATTTT

d_gene: TRBD2
v_gene: TRBV4-2
j_gene: TRBJ2-5
abundance: NA
CDR3aa: CASSQERRGALETQYF
CDR3nt: TGTGCCAGCAGCCAAGAAAGGCGGGGGGCCCTTGAGACCCAGTACTTC

d_gene: TRBD1
v_gene: TRBV27
j_gene: TRBJ1-2
abundance: NA
CDR3aa: CASRTGGYGYTF
CDR3nt: TGTGCCAGCAGGACAGGGGGCTATGGCTACACCTTC

d_gene: NA
v_gene: TRBV14
j_gene: TRBJ2-3
abundance: once
CDR3aa: CASSQGLDTDTQYF
CDR3nt: TGTGCCAGCAGCCAAGGACTAGACACAGATACGCAGTATTTT

d_gene: TRBD1
v_gene: TRBV6-1
j_gene: TRBJ1-2
abundance: NA
CDR3aa: CASSETQGDGYTF
CDR3nt: TGTGCCAGCAGTGAAACACAGGGGGATGGCTACACCTTC

d_gene: NA
v_gene: TRBV21-1
j_gene: TRBJ1-1
abundance: NA
CDR3aa: CASSPQGGPNTEAFF
CDR3nt: TGTGCCAGCAGCCCCCAGGGAGGGCCCAACACTGAAGCTTTCTTT

d_gene: NA
v_gene: TRBV14
j_gene: TRBJ2-3
abundance: NA
CDR3aa: CASSLGGGLDTDTQYF
CDR3nt: TGTGCCAGCAGCCTTGGCGGGGGCCTGGACACAGATACGCAGTATTTT

d_gene: TRBD1
v_gene: TRBV6-5
j_gene: TRBJ2-7
abundance: NA
CDR3aa: CASRLGQGEAYEQYF
CDR3nt: TGTGCCAGCAGACTGGGACAGGGGGAGGCCTACGAGCAGTACTTC

d_gene: TRBD1
v_gene: TRBV5-5
j_gene: TRBJ2-5
abundance: NA
CDR3aa: CASSLEQGQPQETQYF
CDR3nt: TGTGCCAGCAGCTTGGAACAGGGGCAACCTCAAGAGACCCAGTACTTC

d_gene: NA
v_gene: TRBV7-2
j_gene: TRBJ1-2
abundance: once
CDR3aa: CASSPVGEANYGYTF
CDR3nt: TGTGCCAGCAGTCCCGTAGGCGAGGCCAACTATGGCTACACCTTC

d_gene: TRBD1
v_gene: TRBV28
j_gene: TRBJ1-2
abundance: NA
CDR3aa: CASSTSGGLQDGYTF
CDR3nt: TGTGCCAGCAGCACATCAGGGGGGCTTCAGGATGGCTACACCTTC

d_gene: NA
v_gene: TRBV19
j_gene: TRBJ2-1
abundance: NA
CDR3aa: CASSTRDGGHNEQFF
CDR3nt: TGTGCCAGTAGTACGCGGGATGGGGGTCACAATGAGCAGTTCTTC

d_gene: NA
v_gene: TRBV28
j_gene: TRBJ2-1
abundance: NA
CDR3aa: CASTQNAGAYNEQFF
CDR3nt: TGTGCCAGCACCCAAAACGCGGGGGCATACAATGAGCAGTTCTTC

d_gene: TRBD2
v_gene: TRBV7-2
j_gene: TRBJ2-5
abundance: NA
CDR3aa: CASSSVSGGVRETQYF
CDR3nt: TGTGCCAGCAGCTCTGTCAGCGGGGGGGTCAGGGAGACCCAGTACTTC

d_gene: TRBD1
v_gene: TRBV28
j_gene: TRBJ1-6
abundance: NA
CDR3aa: CASSSTGGRTYNSPLHF
CDR3nt: TGTGCCAGCAGTTCAACAGGGGGACGGACCTATAATTCACCCCTCCACTTT

d_gene: TRBD1
v_gene: TRBV6-6
j_gene: TRBJ1-1
abundance: once
CDR3aa: CASSYWDSSNTEAFF
CDR3nt: TGTGCCAGCAGTTACTGGGACAGCTCGAACACTGAAGCTTTCTTT

d_gene: TRBD1
v_gene: TRBV12-3/TRBV12-4
j_gene: TRBJ1-2
abundance: NA
CDR3aa: CASSPTGGNGYTF
CDR3nt: TGTGCCAGCAGTCCAACAGGGGGAAATGGCTACACCTTC

d_gene: TRBD1
v_gene: TRBV6-4
j_gene: TRBJ2-3
abundance: NA
CDR3aa: CASSDTGQGETDTQYF
CDR3nt: TGTGCCAGCAGTGACACCGGACAGGGGGAAACAGATACGCAGTATTTT

d_gene: NA
v_gene: TRBV7-8
j_gene: TRBJ2-1
abundance: NA
CDR3aa: CASSQDSLLDEQFF
CDR3nt: TGTGCCAGCAGCCAGGACAGTCTACTAGATGAGCAGTTCTTC

d_gene: NA
v_gene: TRBV7-8
j_gene: TRBJ2-7
abundance: NA
CDR3aa: CASSSRDSYEQYF
CDR3nt: TGTGCCAGCAGCTCCCGGGACTCCTACGAGCAGTACTTC

d_gene: TRBD1
v_gene: TRBV28
j_gene: TRBJ1-2
abundance: NA
CDR3aa: CASSLQGDGYTF
CDR3nt: TGTGCCAGCAGTTTACAGGGGGATGGCTACACCTTC

d_gene: TRBD1
v_gene: TRBV28
j_gene: TRBJ1-2
abundance: NA
CDR3aa: CASSLTGNYGYTF
CDR3nt: TGTGCCAGCAGTTTGACAGGGAACTATGGCTACACCTTC

d_gene: TRBD1
v_gene: TRBV6-5
j_gene: TRBJ1-5
abundance: NA
CDR3aa: CASSRDRDQPQHF
CDR3nt: TGTGCCAGCAGCCGGGACAGGGATCAGCCCCAGCATTTT

d_gene: TRBD1
v_gene: TRBV27
j_gene: TRBJ1-2
abundance: NA
CDR3aa: CASSRRPDREDGYTF
CDR3nt: TGTGCCAGCAGCCGAAGGCCGGACAGGGAGGATGGCTACACCTTC

d_gene: TRBD1
v_gene: TRBV28
j_gene: TRBJ1-1
abundance: NA
CDR3aa: CASSLGPTGGVWSWNTEAFF
CDR3nt: TGTGCCAGCAGTTTAGGTCCGACAGGGGGCGTATGGAGCTGGAACACTGAAGCTTTCTTT

d_gene: TRBD1
v_gene: TRBV7-6
j_gene: TRBJ2-7
abundance: once
CDR3aa: CASSAGQGRGSYEQYF
CDR3nt: TGTGCCAGCAGCGCAGGACAGGGGAGAGGTTCCTACGAGCAGTACTTC

d_gene: TRBD2
v_gene: TRBV5-4
j_gene: TRBJ2-5
abundance: NA
CDR3aa: CASSFPGGPGETQYF
CDR3nt: TGTGCCAGCAGCTTCCCGGGGGGGCCTGGGGAGACCCAGTACTTC

d_gene: NA
v_gene: TRBV5-4
j_gene: TRBJ1-1
abundance: NA
CDR3aa: CASSWGGGGGDTEAFF
CDR3nt: TGTGCCAGCAGCTGGGGGGGAGGAGGAGGGGACACTGAAGCTTTCTTT

d_gene: NA
v_gene: TRBV9
j_gene: TRBJ1-3
abundance: NA
CDR3aa: CASSGQGYGNTIYF
CDR3nt: TGTGCCAGCAGCGGTCAGGGGTACGGAAACACCATATATTTT

d_gene: TRBD1
v_gene: TRBV19
j_gene: TRBJ2-7
abundance: NA
CDR3aa: CASSTRQGRDEQYF
CDR3nt: TGTGCCAGTAGTACCCGACAGGGTCGCGACGAGCAGTACTTC

d_gene: TRBD2
v_gene: TRBV5-1
j_gene: TRBJ2-1
abundance: NA
CDR3aa: CASSLVAGVYNEQFF
CDR3nt: TGCGCCAGCAGCTTGGTTGCGGGGGTCTACAATGAGCAGTTCTTC

d_gene: NA
v_gene: TRBV4-2
j_gene: TRBJ1-1
abundance: once
CDR3aa: CASSQVTGDTEAFF
CDR3nt: TGTGCCAGCAGCCAAGTTACGGGGGACACTGAAGCTTTCTTT

d_gene: TRBD1
v_gene: TRBV7-2
j_gene: TRBJ1-3
abundance: NA
CDR3aa: CASSLVQGTGSGNTIYF
CDR3nt: TGTGCCAGCAGCTTAGTACAGGGGACCGGCTCTGGAAACACCATATATTTT

d_gene: NA
v_gene: TRBV28
j_gene: TRBJ1-6
abundance: NA
CDR3aa: CASSSPRAYNSPLHF
CDR3nt: TGTGCCAGCAGTTCTCCCAGGGCCTATAATTCACCCCTCCACTTT

d_gene: TRBD1
v_gene: TRBV18
j_gene: TRBJ2-3
abundance: NA
CDR3aa: CASSPGDRGRTDTQYF
CDR3nt: TGTGCCAGCTCACCCGGGGACAGGGGGCGGACAGATACGCAGTATTTT

d_gene: TRBD1
v_gene: TRBV5-4
j_gene: TRBJ1-1
abundance: once
CDR3aa: CASSPTGAPWDTEAFF
CDR3nt: TGTGCCAGCAGTCCAACAGGGGCTCCCTGGGACACTGAAGCTTTCTTT

d_gene: TRBD1
v_gene: TRBV11-2
j_gene: TRBJ2-2
abundance: NA
CDR3aa: CASSPDRGVTGELFF
CDR3nt: TGTGCCAGCAGCCCGGACAGGGGAGTAACCGGGGAGCTGTTTTTT

d_gene: NA
v_gene: TRBV29-1
j_gene: TRBJ1-1
abundance: NA
CDR3aa: CSAPLGSGLGAFF
CDR3nt: TGCAGCGCCCCCCTAGGCTCGGGGTTGGGAGCTTTCTTT

d_gene: TRBD1
v_gene: TRBV7-3
j_gene: TRBJ1-2
abundance: NA
CDR3aa: CASSTQGAIGYTF
CDR3nt: TGTGCCAGCAGCACCCAGGGGGCGATTGGCTACACCTTC

d_gene: NA
v_gene: TRBV7-9
j_gene: TRBJ2-1
abundance: NA
CDR3aa: CASSLMNGGEQFF
CDR3nt: TGTGCCAGCAGCTTAATGAACGGCGGTGAGCAGTTCTTC

d_gene: NA
v_gene: TRBV5-5
j_gene: TRBJ2-5
abundance: once
CDR3aa: CASSSGHLGQETQYF
CDR3nt: TGTGCCAGCAGCTCGGGACACCTTGGTCAAGAGACCCAGTACTTC

d_gene: TRBD1
v_gene: TRBV2
j_gene: TRBJ2-7
abundance: NA
CDR3aa: CASIGTASSYEQYF
CDR3nt: TGTGCCAGCATTGGGACAGCCTCCTCCTACGAGCAGTACTTC